This entry features one T cell receptor (beta chain) sequence. What it binds is unknown. Diagnosis rested on symptoms, serum thyroxine and TRAb, thyroid ultrasound, and orbital computed tomography. What was amplified from RNA transcripts were TCR beta CDR3 regions. RT-PCR in the first round (using the HTBI primer set) targeted the TCR CDR3. TCRdb used MiXCR to reprocess the multiplex PCR reads, holding one entry per CDR3 protein. The sample has about 400,000 distinct CDR3 sequences; roughly 25% are singletons. These data originate in a study of T cells in Graves' hyperthyroidism and ophthalmopathy. Study conclusions and caveats: Most thyroid clonotypes with frequency above 0.001 were detected in blood. For ophthalmopathy, model prediction preceded onset by a median around six months.

Trimming shortened V by 4 bases and J by 6 bases, and 12 bases separated the two germline ends. The CDR3 has 13 amino acids. Looked up from germline, CDR1 is MDHEN and CDR2 is SYDVKM. The sample consisted of blood. This sequence joins TRBV28 and TRBJ1-2, with D unresolved. The TCR was taken from a man aged 50 to 60 with Graves' hyperthyroidism. CDR3 sequence: CASSSRPGNGYTF. As DNA, the CDR3 is TGTGCCAGCAGTTCAAGGCCGGGCAATGGCTACACCTTC.